This T cell receptor beta chain was documented in a study of CD8+CD57+ T cells in acquired aplastic anemia. The wider study: Sorted cells (CD4+ and CD8+) yielded DNA amounts that averaged about 3.1 ug.

It was genomic DNA that served as the template for profiling TCR beta VDJ and CDR3. TCRdb redid the calling of the reads with MiXCR, one entry per CDR3 protein. The table includes roughly 170,000 distinct CDR3 sequences, 45% to 60% detected once. Trimming removed 6 bases at V and 3 bases at J, with 10 bases between. The germline CDR1 and CDR2 sequences are PRHDT and FYEKMQ (reference sequence). This CDR3 spans 13 amino acids. Points from the study as a whole: Patients shared around 30 CD8+ CDR3 sequences with controls. Controls and patients did not differ significantly in CD8+ Simpson's diversity.

Turning to this clonotype: Its antigen is currently unknown.

Patients sequenced had flow cytometry evidence of CD8+CD57+ cell expansion. At the time of blood sampling, patients had not yet received any therapy. This TCR was sampled from a human donor with aplastic anemia. The V call is TRBV13, the J call TRBJ2-3; no clear D gene. The sequencing sample was made of sorted CD4+, CD8+, or CD8+CD57+ T cells (not recorded which) from PBMCs. CDR3 sequence: CASRFTGTDTQYF. The DNA for the CDR3 is TGTGCCAGCAGGTTCACTGGAACAGATACGCAGTATTTT.